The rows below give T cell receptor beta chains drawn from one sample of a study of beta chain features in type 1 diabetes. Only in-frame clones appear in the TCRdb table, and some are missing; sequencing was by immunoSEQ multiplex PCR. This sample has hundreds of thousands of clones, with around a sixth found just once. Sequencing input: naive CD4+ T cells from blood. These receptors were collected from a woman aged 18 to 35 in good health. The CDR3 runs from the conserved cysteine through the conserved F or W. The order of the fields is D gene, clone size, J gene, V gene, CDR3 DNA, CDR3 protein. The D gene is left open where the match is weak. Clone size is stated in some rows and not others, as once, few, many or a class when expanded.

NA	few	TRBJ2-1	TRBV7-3	TGTGCCAGCAGCTCTGTGGGGGGAGCTGACAATGAGCAGTTCTTC	CASSSVGGADNEQFF
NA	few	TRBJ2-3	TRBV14	TGTGCCAGCAGCCCCACCGGAAATACGCAGTATTTT	CASSPTGNTQYF
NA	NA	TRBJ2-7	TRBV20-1	TGCAGTGGGGTGGTCTTCTTCGAGCAGTACTTC	CSGVVFFEQYF
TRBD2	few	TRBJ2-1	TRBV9	TGTGCCAGCAGCGTAGATCCGCTGGGCGGGAGAGCGCTCTACAATGAGCAGTTCTTC	CASSVDPLGGRALYNEQFF
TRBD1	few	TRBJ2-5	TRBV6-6	TGTGCCAGCAGTTACTCCCACGGACAGGGGGCAGAGACCCAGTACTTC	CASSYSHGQGAETQYF
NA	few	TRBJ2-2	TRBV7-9	TGTGCCAGCAGCTTGCGCAGGCTATCCACCGGGGAGCTGTTTTTT	CASSLRRLSTGELFF
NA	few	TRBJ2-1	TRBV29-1	TGCAGCGTTGATCCTTATATGAGGGAGGACAATGAGCAGTTCTTC	CSVDPYMREDNEQFF
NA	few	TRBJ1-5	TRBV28	TGTGCCAGCAGAGGAGAACAGTCCAATCAGCCCCAGCATTTT	CASRGEQSNQPQHF
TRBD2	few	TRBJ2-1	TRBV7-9	TGTGCCAGCAGCCTGACTAGCGGGAGGCCCCCTTTGCTAGATGAGCAGTTCTTC	CASSLTSGRPPLLDEQFF
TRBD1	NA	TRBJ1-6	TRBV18	TGTGCCAGCTCACGGGGGACAGGAACCAATTCACCCCTCCACTTT	CASSRGTGTNSPLHF
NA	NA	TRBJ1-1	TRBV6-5	TGTGCCAGCAGGAACGGACTGACTGAAGCTTTCTTT	CASRNGLTEAFF
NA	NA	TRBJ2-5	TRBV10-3	TGTGCCACCGCGAGGGACCTGCAAGAGACCCAGTACTTC	CATARDLQETQYF
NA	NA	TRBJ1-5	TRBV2	TGTGCCAGCAGCGGCGGCGCGCGCGATCAGCCCCAGCATTTT	CASSGGARDQPQHF
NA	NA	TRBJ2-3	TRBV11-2	TGTGCCAGCAGCCCCCGCCGCCCACCTATCGCCACAGATACGCAGTATTTT	CASSPRRPPIATDTQYF
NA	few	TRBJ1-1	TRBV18	TGTGCCAGCTCACCGTCAGGTCAAATGAACACTGAAGCTTTCTTT	CASSPSGQMNTEAFF
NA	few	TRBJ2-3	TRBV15	TGTGCCACCAGCAGAGGTTGGGAAGATACGCAGTATTTT	CATSRGWEDTQYF
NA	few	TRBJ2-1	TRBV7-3	TGTGCCAGCAGCTCAATAGGCGATGAGCAGTTCTTC	CASSSIGDEQFF
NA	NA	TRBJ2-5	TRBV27	TGTGCCAGCAGTTTCAATGGCCCCCCGGGGGAGACCCAGTACTTC	CASSFNGPPGETQYF
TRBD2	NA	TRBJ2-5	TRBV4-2	TGTGCCAGCAGCTCTCTGCCTAGCGGGAGAGGGGGCGAGACCCAGTACTTC	CASSSLPSGRGGETQYF
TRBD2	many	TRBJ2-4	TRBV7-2	TGTGCCAGCAGCTTAAACTGGGGCGGGAGCATTCAGTACTTC	CASSLNWGGSIQYF
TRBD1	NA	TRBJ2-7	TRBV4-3	TGCGCCAGCAGCCAAGATCAACACAGGGGGACCTACGAGCAGTACTTC	CASSQDQHRGTYEQYF
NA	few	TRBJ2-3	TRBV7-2	TGTGCCAGCAGCTTAGCCCTTAGCACAGATACGCAGTATTTT	CASSLALSTDTQYF
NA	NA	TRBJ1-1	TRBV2	TGTGCCAGCAGTGAGGTGATTGAAGCTTTCTTT	CASSEVIEAFF
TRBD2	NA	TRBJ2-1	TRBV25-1	TGTGCCAGCAGAATAGCGGGAGGGGGCGGTGAGCAGTTCTTC	CASRIAGGGGEQFF
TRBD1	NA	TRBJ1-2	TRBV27	TGTGCCAGCAGTTTCCACAGACAGGGAAGTGGCTACACCTTC	CASSFHRQGSGYTF
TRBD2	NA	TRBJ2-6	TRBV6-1	TGTGCCAGCAGTGTCATGGGGCTAGCGGGAGCGTTAGGGGCCAACGTCCTGACTTTC	CASSVMGLAGALGANVLTF
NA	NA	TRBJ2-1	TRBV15	TGTGCCACCAGCAGGGCCCAGAGGGGGTATGAGCAGTTCTTC	CATSRAQRGYEQFF
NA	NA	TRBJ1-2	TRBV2	TGTGCCAGCAGTCGTACAGAATACACCTTC	CASSRTEYTF
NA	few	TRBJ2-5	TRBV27	TGTGCCAGCAGATCCCGACCAGGGTGGGGGGCCCAAGAGACCCAGTACTTC	CASRSRPGWGAQETQYF